The text below deals with one TCR beta chain. The data originate from a study of lymphopenia after photon versus proton radiotherapy. The repertoire was sequenced with immunoSEQ multiplex PCR; TCRdb's copy has only in-frame clones and lacks some. Found here are around 27,000 clones, over 85% of them singletons; the top ten hold 0.65% to 0.85%. Sequencing was performed on peripheral blood, taken from a patient treated with photon-based radiotherapy. The source of this sequence is a woman aged 45-60 years with cholangiocarcinoma.

The CDR3 here is CASSILRGRDTEAFF. As DNA, the CDR3 is TGTGCCAGTAGTATACTGCGGGGAAGGGACACTGAAGCTTTCTTT. The chain joins TRBV19 to TRBJ1-1; no firm D call. The CDR3 totals 15 residues. Germline V gene data show CDR1 as LNHDA and CDR2 as SQIVND (reference sequence). V shed 2 bases and J shed 3 bases, with 13 bases lying between them.